The present T cell receptor (beta chain) was sequenced within a study of molecular identifiers for immune sequencing clone quantification. TCRdb analysed the PCR reads with MiXCR anew, one entry per CDR3 protein. The sample gives roughly 630,000 distinct CDR3 sequences, about 25% of which show up once; about 0.84% is in the top ten. This clonotype was found a few times. Trimming took 0 bases from V and 5 from J, leaving 14 bases between them. This CDR3 is 15 amino acids long. Germline-derived CDR1 and CDR2 are SEHNR and FQNEAQ (reference sequence). The chain uses TRBV7-9 and TRBJ2-7; D is possibly TRBD1 (5 bases). The TCR originated in a human donor in good health. Some libraries in this study had Jurkat cell RNA spiked in. The sample comprised naive CD8+ T cells from blood, with Jurkat cell RNA spiked in. Described subset: FACS-sorted CD8+CD4-CCR7+CD45RA+ naive T cells. The CDR3 coding sequence is TGTGCCAGCAGCTTAGCATCGGGCAGGGCAGACGAGCAGTACTTC. This encodes CASSLASGRADEQYF.